The 9 T cell receptor beta chains given below trace back to one sample, sequenced in a study of T cells in Graves' hyperthyroidism and ophthalmopathy (dated 2019 in TCRdb). Libraries were prepared through multiplex PCR. The sequencer was an Illumina HiSeq 2000. Amplification of TCR beta CDR3 regions was carried out from RNA transcripts. The first round of RT-PCR for the TCR CDR3 was performed with the HTBI primer set and the Qiagen OneStep RT-PCR kit. TCRdb itself trimmed the public reads at Q25 with fastp, ran MiXCR and retained productive beta chains. Rows with one shared CDR3 protein collapse into an entry with the most common genes and DNA. The sample table lists more than 650,000 distinct CDR3 sequences, around 15% of them with a count of one. The top ten constitute 9.5% to 13% of the sample. The sample taken for sequencing was blood. These receptors came from a woman aged 18-35 years with Graves' hyperthyroidism.

At least ten counts were recorded for this clonotype. CDR3 in amino acids: CASSTGIYEQYF. Here the CDR3 DNA reads TGTGCCAGCAGTACGGGAATCTACGAGCAGTACTTC. V gene TRBV28 combines with J gene TRBJ2-7, with a possible D match to TRBD2 (5 bases). From germline, CDR1 is MDHEN and CDR2 SYDVKM. The V and J ends lost 5 bases and 3 bases respectively, with 8 bases between them. The CDR3 spans 12 residues.

This clonotype occurred many times. The rearrangement uses TRBV28 and TRBJ1-2, with no clear D. The CDR3 has 11 residues. Germline CDR1 reads MDHEN; CDR2 reads SYDVKM. Trimming removed 4 bases from V and 6 bases from J, with 6 bases in between. The CDR3 is CASSSANGYTF. The CDR3 DNA reads TGTGCCAGCAGTTCCGCGAATGGCTACACCTTC.

The chain combines TRBV6-1 with TRBJ2-2; 11 nucleotides agree with TRBD1. J lost 3 bases, V lost 4 bases, and 4 bases had no gene match. CDR3 length: 16 amino acids. Germline lookup yields CDR1 MNHNS and CDR2 SASEGT. The CDR3 loop reads CASSVPDRGHTGELFF. In DNA form, the CDR3 reads TGTGCCAGCAGTGTACCGGACAGGGGGCACACCGGGGAGCTGTTTTTT.

CDR3 nucleotide sequence: TGTGCCAGCAGCCAATCACAGGGGAACTCCTACGAGCAGTACTTC. The encoded protein is CASSQSQGNSYEQYF. The chain is built from TRBV3-1 and TRBJ2-7; 7 bases fit TRBD1. The germline CDR1 and CDR2 sequences are LGHDT and YNNKEL (reference sequence). CDR3 length: 15 amino acids. Trimming took 2 bases from V and 0 from J; bases not matched to a gene: 4.

This clonotype was observed at least ten times. The chain joins TRBV12-3 or TRBV12-4 to TRBJ2-7; 7 bases fit TRBD1. V gave up 6 bases and J gave up 6 bases; unmatched junction bases: 5. CDR3 size: 12 residues. The CDR3 spells CASSLGQFEQYF. The CDR3 bases are TGTGCCAGCAGCCTGGGACAGTTCGAGCAGTACTTC.

This clonotype was recorded many times. This rearrangement joins TRBV11-2 to TRBJ2-7; possibly TRBD1 or TRBD2 for D (6 bases each). The CDR3 contains 16 residues. CDR1 and CDR2 (germline): SGHAT, FQNNGV. Trimming took 0 bases from V and 0 from J, leaving 12 bases between them. The CDR3 DNA is TGTGCCAGCAGCTTAGATTCTCGGGGGCACTCCTACGAGCAGTACTTC. Encoded protein: CASSLDSRGHSYEQYF.

This clonotype occurred many times. The CDR3: CASSPGAGMENIQYF. CDR3 sequence (DNA): TGTGCCAGCAGCCCAGGTGCGGGGATGGAAAACATTCAGTACTTC. This sequence joins TRBV11-3 and TRBJ2-4; a weak D match, TRBD2 (6 bases). Germline V gene data show CDR1 as SGHNT and CDR2 as YENEEA. This CDR3 has 15 residues. The V gene lost 5 bases and the J gene lost 5 bases, with 16 bases spanning the gap.

There are many counts of this clonotype. This rearrangement joins TRBV6-2 or TRBV6-3 to TRBJ2-7; 7 bases are shared with TRBD1. Germline V gives CDR1 MNHEY, CDR2 SVGEGT. CDR3 length: 15 residues. V was clipped by 7 bases and J by 0 bases; unmatched bases: 9. CDR3 region: CASIKPTGSSYEQYF. The CDR3, as DNA: TGTGCCAGCATTAAACCGACAGGGAGCTCCTACGAGCAGTACTTC.

This clonotype was found many times. The chain has TRBV12-3 or TRBV12-4 and TRBJ2-1; D is undetermined. The CDR3 length is 18 residues. V gave up 3 bases and J gave up 0 bases, with 18 bases separating them. CDR3 coding DNA: TGTGCCAGCAGTTTGCCTCTTGGTCGGAGAAGCTCCTACAATGAGCAGTTCTTC. The encoded protein is CASSLPLGRRSSYNEQFF.